These 27 T cell receptor beta chains share one sample of origin, sequenced in a study of blood T cells in healthy people across ages. Alongside a J-beta primer mix, a sample-barcoded 5' primer served in a second PCR lasting roughly 7 to 11 cycles. TCRdb re-analysed the 5' RACE reads in MiXCR, keeping a single row per CDR3 protein. The data contain more than 500,000 distinct CDR3 sequences, around 27% of them singletons. This same sample was also taken into another study, of T cells of mothers and their children.

The sample comprised blood. The receptors were gathered from a boy between 2 and 10 years old in good health.

This clonotype has a handful of counts. The gene calls are TRBV7-9 and TRBJ2-5; the D is unclear. V dropped 3 bases and J dropped 2 bases, with 22 bases sitting between them. Germline-derived CDR1 and CDR2 are SEHNR and FQNEAQ (reference sequence). The length of the CDR3 is 18 residues. CDR3 amino acids: CASSFSEDLRLTQETQYF. CDR3 DNA sequence: TGTGCCAGCAGCTTTTCAGAAGACCTCCGACTGACACAAGAGACCCAGTACTTC.

This clonotype was counted a few times. The chain couples TRBV18 to TRBJ1-2, with 9 nucleotides matching TRBD1. V trimming: 0 bases; J trimming: 4 bases; junction bases outside the gene matches: 6. There are 16 residues in the CDR3. Germline V gene sequence: CDR1 KGHSH, CDR2 LQKENI. As DNA, the CDR3 is TGTGCCAGCTCACCACCTACAGGGGGCAGCGGCTATGGCTACACCTTC. Protein sequence: CASSPPTGGSGYGYTF.

This chain uses TRBV10-3 with TRBJ1-3; possible D gene TRBD1, 6 bases. CDR1 is ENHRY and CDR2 is SYGVKD in the germline V gene. The germline V and J ends were trimmed by 5 bases and 1 base, with 12 bases remaining between them. CDR3 length: 15 residues. CDR3 protein: CAISTQGLSGNTIYF. The CDR3 DNA reads as TGTGCCATCAGTACACAGGGTTTATCTGGAAACACCATATATTTT.

This clonotype turned up a few times. The chain joins TRBV5-1 to TRBJ2-3; D is perhaps TRBD1 or TRBD2 (5 bases each). Germline V gene lookup returns CDR1 SGHRS and CDR2 YFSETQ. The CDR3 runs 15 residues. Trimming stripped 4 bases from V and 1 base from J, with 13 bases between. In DNA form, the CDR3 reads TGCGCCAGCAGCCCTACTTTGGGGGGCACAGATACGCAGTATTTT. Translated, it gives CASSPTLGGTDTQYF.

This clonotype was seen more than once but under ten times. This rearrangement joins TRBV6-6 to TRBJ1-4; D is unclear. V shed 2 bases and J shed 5 bases, with 9 bases lying between them. Germline V gives CDR1 MNHNY, CDR2 SVGAGI (reference sequence). This CDR3 has 14 amino acids. The CDR3 loop is CASSYRSENEKLFF. DNA of the CDR3: TGTGCCAGCAGTTACCGGTCCGAGAATGAAAAACTGTTTTTT.

The chain links TRBV11-2 to TRBJ2-5; 8 positions match TRBD2. Germline V gene data show CDR1 as SGHAT and CDR2 as FQNNGV. V lost 3 bases, J lost 5 bases, and 5 bases stayed unmatched. The CDR3 is made up of 14 amino acids. The CDR3 DNA follows: TGTGCCAGCAGCTTGGGACTAGATGGGGAGACCCAGTACTTC. It specifies CASSLGLDGETQYF.

The chain combines TRBV7-8 with TRBJ2-3, with a possible D match to TRBD1 (7 bases). The germline V gene has CDR1 SGHVS and CDR2 FQNEAQ. The CDR3 runs 16 residues. The ends were cut back, 5 bases at V and 0 bases at J, with 15 bases in the middle. The CDR3 loop is CASSAAGGLSTDTQYF. In DNA, the CDR3 is TGTGCCAGCAGCGCTGCAGGGGGGCTTAGCACAGATACGCAGTATTTT.

The chain is built from TRBV6-2 or TRBV6-3 and TRBJ2-5, with D tentatively TRBD2 (5 bases). The J call is doubtful: the DNA matches TRBJ2-1 better. CDR1 and CDR2 from the germline V gene are MNHEY and SVGEGT. CDR3 length: 13 amino acids. The CDR3 is CASKRREGNEQFF. CDR3 DNA: TGTGCCAGCAAACGCCGGGAAGGCAATGAGCAGTTCTTC.

The chain employs TRBV2 and TRBJ2-6; 8 nucleotides match TRBD2. CDR3 length: 15 amino acids. Germline V gene data show CDR1 as SNHLY and CDR2 as FYNNEI. V was clipped by 6 bases and J by 3 bases; unmatched bases: 4. In DNA, the CDR3 is TGTGCCAGCAGGGCGAGCGGGGGTGGGGCCAACGTCCTGACTTTC. Amino acids: CASRASGGGANVLTF.

The sample holds many counts of this clonotype. The chain couples TRBV4-2 to TRBJ2-7; D gene unclear. V lost 0 bases and J 1 base, leaving 7 bases between the germline ends. The CDR3 extends over 14 amino acids. Germline assignment: CDR1 LGHNA and CDR2 YNFKEQ. CDR3 region: CASSQDRPSYEQYF. The CDR3 bases are TGTGCCAGCAGCCAAGATCGCCCGTCCTACGAGCAGTACTTC.

The chain employs TRBV5-1 and TRBJ1-2, with TRBD1 matching 7 bases. The CDR3 runs 16 residues. The V gene end was trimmed by 0 bases and the J gene end by 1 base; junction bases not matched to a gene: 6. Germline values: CDR1 SGHRS, CDR2 YFSETQ. The CDR3 nucleotides read TGCGCCAGCAGCTTGGCCTCAGGGGGGATTAACTATGGCTACACCTTC. Amino acids: CASSLASGGINYGYTF.

As concerns this clonotype: At one boundary the junction diverges from the germline segment, which might be a read error. The gene calls are TRBV12-3 or TRBV12-4 and TRBJ2-3, with no clear D. CDR3 length: 11 residues. This CDR3 is CASSFADTEYF. DNA for the CDR3: TGTGCCAGCAGTTTTGCAGATACGGAGTATTTT.

This clonotype was detected only a few times. A much larger clone differs from this one at a single base, so this may be a read error. The chain employs TRBV9 and TRBJ2-5; maybe TRBD1 (5 bases). Germline V lookup: CDR1 SGDLS, CDR2 YYNGEE. This CDR3 is 13 amino acids long. Here the CDR3 reads CTSSAQGGETQYF. For the CDR3, the DNA is TGTACCAGCAGCGCCCAGGGTGGGGAGACCCAGTACTTC.

Only a few counts were recorded for this clonotype. This chain links TRBV12-5 with TRBJ2-4; no clear D gene. Germline-derived CDR1 and CDR2 are LGHNT and FRNRAP. Trimming pared 1 base from V and 9 bases from J, leaving 1 base between. The CDR3 sequence is 10 residues long. In DNA form, the CDR3 reads TGTGCTAGTGGTTTGGGCATTCAGTACTTC. Residues: CASGLGIQYF.

J is TRBJ1-6 and V is TRBV3-1; no firm D call. Trimming took 1 base from V and 7 from J, leaving 8 bases between them. Per the germline V gene, CDR1 is LGHDT and CDR2 is YNNKEL (reference sequence). The CDR3 covers 14 residues. DNA for the CDR3: TGTGCCAGCAGCCAAGGACCACGGAATTCACCCCTCCACTTT. Residues: CASSQGPRNSPLHF.

The chain combines TRBV12-3 or TRBV12-4 with TRBJ2-7; unclear D gene. Trimming removed 2 bases at V and 1 base at J, with 6 bases between. CDR3 length equals 13 residues. The CDR3 nucleotides read TGTGCCAGCAGTTTAAAGCGATCCTACGAGCAGTACTTC. It specifies CASSLKRSYEQYF.

The chain uses TRBV30 and TRBJ1-5; 9 nucleotides agree with TRBD1. CDR1 and CDR2 (germline): GTSNPN, SVGIG (reference sequence). The CDR3 loop spans 14 amino acids. With 3 bases clipped from V and 7 bases from J, the junction kept 7 bases outside the gene matches. Here the CDR3 reads CAWSTGGTGQPQHF. In DNA form, the CDR3 reads TGTGCCTGGAGCACAGGGGGCACGGGACAGCCCCAGCATTTT.

This clonotype has only a few counts. The rearrangement uses TRBV13 and TRBJ1-3; D is perhaps TRBD1 (6 bases). The CDR3 has 18 residues. Trimming took 1 base from V and 1 from J, leaving 17 bases between them. CDR1 is PRHDT and CDR2 is FYEKMQ in the germline V gene (reference sequence). The chain's CDR3 is CASSLVGLSGVSGNTIYF. The CDR3 DNA sequence: TGTGCCAGCAGCTTAGTGGGGTTGTCAGGGGTGTCTGGAAACACCATATATTTT.

This clonotype has more than one count but fewer than ten. The chain joins TRBV9 to TRBJ2-1; D is perhaps TRBD2 (5 bases). The CDR3 covers 15 residues. Germline CDR1 SGDLS, CDR2 YYNGEE. Trimming stripped 0 bases from V and 2 bases from J, with 9 bases between. In DNA form, the CDR3 reads TGTGCCAGCAGCGTAGGGGAGAGGCCCTACAATGAGCAGTTCTTC. This codes for CASSVGERPYNEQFF. The variable domain in full, completed from reference TRBV9 and TRBJ2-1, reads DSGVTQTPKHLITATGQRVTLRCSPRSGDLSVYWYQQSLDQGLQFLIQYYNGEERAKGNILERFSAQQFPDLHSELNLSSLELGDSALYFCASSVGERPYNEQFFGPGTRLTVL.

V is TRBV29-1 and J is TRBJ2-3, with D unclear. V gave up 7 bases and J gave up 0 bases, with 5 bases separating them. Germline V gene lookup returns CDR1 SQVTM and CDR2 ANQGSEA. The CDR3 extends over 11 amino acids. CDR3 sequence (DNA): TGCAGCGACGGAAGCACAGATACGCAGTATTTT. It translates to CSDGSTDTQYF.

CDR3: CASSQGFLAKNIQYF. Written as DNA, the CDR3 is TGCGCCAGCAGCCAGGGCTTTCTAGCCAAAAACATTCAGTACTTC. The rearrangement uses TRBV4-3 and TRBJ2-4; D is ambiguous. Germline CDR1 is LGHNA and CDR2 is YSLEER. This CDR3 spans 15 amino acids. V shed 3 bases and J shed 0 bases, with 9 bases lying between them.

V and J are TRBV28 and TRBJ2-1; D gene uncertain. The CDR3 spans 13 residues. V was trimmed by 5 bases and J by 10 bases, leaving 15 bases between them. Germline V gives CDR1 MDHEN, CDR2 SYDVKM. CDR3 DNA: TGTGCCAGCAGTGTCCTAGATCTAGGCGAGCAGTTCTTC. Its translation: CASSVLDLGEQFF.

This clonotype was observed a handful of times. The chain carries TRBV9 and TRBJ1-4; no clear D gene. CDR1 is SGDLS and CDR2 is YYNGEE in the germline V gene. V dropped 3 bases and J dropped 4 bases, with 10 bases sitting between them. The CDR3 has 14 amino acids. CDR3 in amino acids: CASSAARGNEKLFF. CDR3 DNA sequence: TGTGCCAGCAGCGCCGCCCGGGGTAATGAAAAACTGTTTTTT.

At least ten counts were recorded for this clonotype. The chain joins TRBV7-2 to TRBJ2-5; a possible D gene is TRBD1 (6 bases). V gave up 5 bases and J gave up 9 bases, with 10 bases separating them. CDR3 length: 11 amino acids. The germline V gene has CDR1 SGHTA and CDR2 FQGNSA. The CDR3 reads CASSPGESQYF. Here the CDR3 DNA reads TGTGCCAGCAGCCCAGGGGAGTCCCAGTACTTC.

This clonotype appeared a few times. V gene TRBV7-9 combines with J gene TRBJ2-7, with D tentatively TRBD2 (7 bases). This CDR3 is built from 14 residues. Germline assignment: CDR1 SEHNR and CDR2 FQNEAQ (reference sequence). The V end lost 3 bases, the J end lost 2 bases, and 11 bases lay between the germline ends. The CDR3 is CASSLGGRPYEQYF. CDR3 nucleotide sequence: TGTGCCAGCAGCTTGGGGGGGCGCCCCTACGAGCAGTACTTC.

In its sample, this clonotype was seen a few times. This rearrangement joins TRBV9 to TRBJ2-7; TRBD2 matches 7 bases. Trimming removed 0 bases from V and 3 bases from J; junction bases left unmatched: 6. The CDR3 length is 15 residues. CDR1 and CDR2 (germline): SGDLS, YYNGEE. The CDR3 DNA reads TGTGCCAGCAGCGTAGGAGGGAGGGCCGACTACGAGCAGTACTTC. This encodes CASSVGGRADYEQYF.

The chain recombines TRBV7-9 with TRBJ2-2; 12 bases line up with TRBD2. The J segment lost 3 bases and the V segment lost 4 bases, leaving 3 bases of the junction unmatched. Germline assignment: CDR1 SEHNR and CDR2 FQNEAQ (reference sequence). This CDR3 is built from 16 residues. CDR3: CASSWRLAGDTGELFF. The CDR3 DNA follows: TGTGCCAGCAGCTGGCGACTAGCGGGGGACACCGGGGAGCTGTTTTTT.